Below are 18 T cell receptor beta chains sequenced from a single sample in a study of blood T cell repertoires in COVID-19. The repertoire was sequenced with immunoSEQ multiplex PCR; TCRdb's copy has only in-frame clones and lacks some. Of approximately 74,000 clones listed, approximately 88% are singletons. Sequenced sample: peripheral blood. The receptors shown here come from a man older than 75 with active or convalescent COVID-19.

This sequence joins TRBV6-2 or TRBV6-3 and TRBJ2-5; D is unresolved. CDR1 MNHEY and CDR2 SVGEGT come from the germline V gene. Trimming shortened V by 0 bases and J by 1 base, and 3 bases separated the two germline ends. CDR3 length: 13 residues. Here the CDR3 reads CASSYSIQETQYF. Written as DNA, the CDR3 is TGTGCCAGCAGTTACTCTATCCAAGAGACCCAGTACTTC.

This rearrangement joins TRBV5-1 to TRBJ2-7, with 9 bases lining up with TRBD1. The CDR3 has 14 amino acids. V shed 4 bases, J shed 6 bases, and the junction held 8 bases outside the gene matches. Germline V CDR1 and CDR2: SGHRS, YFSETQ. In DNA form, the CDR3 reads TGCGCCAGCAGCCCGGGGACAGGGTTGGCCGAGCAGTACTTC. Translating gives CASSPGTGLAEQYF. The full variable domain, rest sourced from reference TRBV5-1 and TRBJ2-7, is KAGVTQTPRYLIKTRGQQVTLSCSPISGHRSVSWYQQTPGQGLQFLFEYFSETQRNKGNFPGRFSGRQFSNSRSEMNVSTLELGDSALYLCASSPGTGLAEQYFGPGTRLTVT.

This rearrangement joins TRBV3-1 (or the pseudogene TRBV3-2) to TRBJ2-3; tentatively, D is TRBD1 (5 bases). V was pared by 5 bases and J by 8 bases, with 32 bases between. CDR1 LGHDT and CDR2 YNNKEL come from the germline V gene (reference sequence). The CDR3 totals 19 residues. CDR3 region: CASSKIPTTQGLPPGTQYF. CDR3 coding DNA: TGTGCCAGCAGCAAAATTCCCACTACTCAGGGCCTACCCCCTGGTACGCAGTATTTT.

The chain carries TRBV6-5 and TRBJ1-5, with D possibly matching TRBD1 (5 bases). Trimming took off 10 bases at V and 8 bases at J, with 15 bases between the two ends. The CDR3 loop spans 12 amino acids. The germline CDR1 and CDR2 sequences are MNHEY and SVGAGI. The CDR3 bases are TGTGCCACGGAGGAGGGGTACAAGCCCCAGCATTTT. This encodes CATEEGYKPQHF.

This clone was counted once. This chain links TRBV6-6 with TRBJ2-7; D not certain. The CDR3 totals 15 residues. Germline CDR1 MNHNY, CDR2 SVGAGI (reference sequence). V was pared by 2 bases and J by 2 bases, with 13 bases between. CDR3 residues: CASSYADYSPYEQYF. The CDR3 DNA follows: TGTGCCAGCAGTTACGCGGATTACTCTCCCTACGAGCAGTACTTC.

The V gene is TRBV14, the J gene TRBJ2-3; 9 positions match TRBD2. This CDR3 comprises 14 residues. V lost 5 bases to trimming and J lost 4 bases; unmatched junction nucleotides: 4. Germline CDR1 is SGHDN and CDR2 is FVKESK. The CDR3 nucleotides read TGTGCCAGCAGCGACCTAGCGGGACCAGATACGCAGTATTTT. This encodes CASSDLAGPDTQYF.

Regarding this clone: The junction departs from the called germline gene at one end, perhaps through a read error. The genes are TRBV18 and TRBJ1-2; 9 positions match TRBD1. The CDR3 is 14 residues long. CDR1 is KGHSH, CDR2 LQKENI, per germline. CDR3 loop: CASSPQGAGYGYTF. CDR3 bases: TGTGCCAGCTCGCCACAGGGGGCTGGCTATGGCTACACCTTC.

The rearrangement links TRBV27 to TRBJ2-7, with D possibly TRBD2 on 6 matching bases. The ends were cut back, 6 bases at V and 1 base at J, with 28 bases in the middle. The CDR3 contains 19 residues. CDR1 and CDR2 from the germline V gene are MNHEY and SMNVEV (reference sequence). CDR3 in DNA: TGTGCCAGCAGAACCCCAAGGGGATATACCGGGACTGGGTCCTACGAGCAGTACTTC. Its protein product is CASRTPRGYTGTGSYEQYF.

This clone was seen only once. V is TRBV19 and J is TRBJ2-1; possibly TRBD2 for D (5 bases). CDR3 length: 14 residues. Germline V gene sequence: CDR1 LNHDA, CDR2 SQIVND (reference sequence). V was clipped by 5 bases and J by 6 bases, with 14 bases between them. CDR3 nucleotides: TGTGCCAGTAGTCTCATGAGCGGATTCAATGAGCAGTTCTTC. Its protein is CASSLMSGFNEQFF.

The chain uses TRBV4-1 and TRBJ2-2; 9 nucleotides align to TRBD2. With 2 bases clipped from V and 5 bases from J, the junction kept 12 bases outside the gene matches. Germline values: CDR1 MGHRA, CDR2 YSYEKL. The CDR3 is made up of 18 amino acids. CDR3 sequence reads: CASSQKEGLAGFTGELFF. CDR3 nucleotide sequence: TGCGCCAGCAGCCAAAAAGAAGGGCTAGCGGGGTTTACCGGGGAGCTGTTTTTT.

This clone was detected a few times. This chain links TRBV11-3 with TRBJ2-2, with D hard to call. Germline V gene data show CDR1 as SGHNT and CDR2 as YENEEA. V was pared by 2 bases and J by 7 bases, with 5 bases between. CDR3 size: 12 residues. The CDR3 bases are TGTGCCAGCAGCTTATCTCGCGGGGAGCTGTTTTTT. Translating it yields CASSLSRGELFF.

On this clone: Its ends do not fully match the called genes, so a read error is possible. The chain couples TRBV2 to TRBJ1-5, with 9 positions matching TRBD1. Per the germline V gene, CDR1 is SNHLY and CDR2 is FYNNEI. The CDR3 covers 14 residues. The CDR3 spells CASSSDRGNQPQHF. In DNA, the CDR3 is TGTGCTAGCAGTTCAGACAGGGGGAATCAGCCCCAGCATTTT.

This rearrangement joins TRBV30 to TRBJ1-6, with D unclear. V was pared by 0 bases and J by 7 bases, with 10 bases between. The CDR3 contains 14 residues. Germline-derived CDR1 and CDR2 are GTSNPN and SVGIG (reference sequence). The CDR3 reads CAWSVIGLNSPLHF. Here the CDR3 DNA reads TGTGCCTGGAGTGTAATCGGGTTAAATTCACCCCTCCACTTT.

This clone was found once. CDR3 in amino acids: CASSLGGGSNQPQHF. The CDR3 coding sequence is TGTGCCAGCAGCTTAGGCGGGGGGAGCAATCAGCCCCAGCATTTT. The V gene is TRBV11-2, the J gene TRBJ1-5; D perhaps matches TRBD1 (5 bases). V was pared by 1 base and J by 1 base, with 8 bases between. CDR3 length: 15 residues. Germline lookup yields CDR1 SGHAT and CDR2 FQNNGV.

This chain connects TRBV7-2 to TRBJ2-5, with 13 bases identical to TRBD2. The CDR3 has 16 amino acids. Germline V gene lookup returns CDR1 SGHTA and CDR2 FQGNSA. With 5 bases clipped from V and 5 bases from J, the junction kept 8 bases outside the gene matches. CDR3 sequence (DNA): TGTGCCAGCAGCACCCGACTAGCGGGGGGCCTGGAGACCCAGTACTTC. This sequence encodes CASSTRLAGGLETQYF.

The J gene is TRBJ2-7, the V gene TRBV11-2, with 11 positions matching TRBD2. Germline V gene sequence: CDR1 SGHAT, CDR2 FQNNGV. CDR3 length equals 16 residues. Trimming cost V 5 bases and J 0 bases; bases outside gene matches: 6. CDR3 region: CASSRTSGGSSYEQYF. Here the CDR3 DNA reads TGTGCCAGCAGCCGTACTAGCGGGGGTAGCTCCTACGAGCAGTACTTC.

The chain joins TRBV7-2 to TRBJ2-7, with D unresolved. V was clipped by 4 bases and J by 0 bases, with 13 bases between them. Germline V CDR1 and CDR2: SGHTA, FQGNSA. The CDR3 has 15 residues. The CDR3 here is CASSSSSGLSYEQYF. CDR3 in DNA: TGTGCCAGCAGCTCGAGCTCGGGTCTCTCCTACGAGCAGTACTTC.

The chain carries TRBV18 and TRBJ1-5; D remains ambiguous. Trimming stripped 1 base from V and 6 bases from J, with 10 bases between. Germline lookup yields CDR1 KGHSH and CDR2 LQKENI. This CDR3 spans 14 amino acids. The DNA of the CDR3 is TGTGCCAGCTCACCACAACGGGTTGGTCAGCCCCAGCATTTT. The encoded protein is CASSPQRVGQPQHF.